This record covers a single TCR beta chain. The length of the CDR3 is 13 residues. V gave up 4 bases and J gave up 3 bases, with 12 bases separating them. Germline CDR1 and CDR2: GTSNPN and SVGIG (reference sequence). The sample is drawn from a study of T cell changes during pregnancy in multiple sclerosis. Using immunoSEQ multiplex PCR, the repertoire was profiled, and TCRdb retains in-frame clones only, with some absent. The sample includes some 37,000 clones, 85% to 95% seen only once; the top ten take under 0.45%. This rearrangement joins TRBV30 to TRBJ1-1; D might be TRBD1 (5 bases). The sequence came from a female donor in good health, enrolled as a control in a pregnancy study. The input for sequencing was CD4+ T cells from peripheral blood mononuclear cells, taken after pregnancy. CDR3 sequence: CAWTRGDYTEAFF. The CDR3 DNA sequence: TGTGCCTGGACCCGAGGGGACTACACTGAAGCTTTCTTT.